This T cell receptor beta chain was sequenced for a study of shared clonotypes between healthy human individuals. Study context: Donors were a couple of women and a few men aged 18 to 49.

The CDR3 is made up of 16 amino acids. Unmatched junction bases numbered 5, after V lost 2 bases and J lost 3 bases. Germline V gene lookup returns CDR1 MNHEY and CDR2 SMNVEV (reference sequence). Researchers ran the assay at a deep level. How the authors handled the data: Filtering differed, since immunoSEQ gave only junction sequences and no quality scores. Generated by immunoSEQ multiplex PCR, the TCRdb table keeps only in-frame clones and is missing some. V and J calls and clone size are as listed in that table; D and trimming were resolved from the DNA. This sample has approximately 2.5 million clones, with roughly 93% found just once.

The receptor's source is a man aged 18-30 years in good health. Some clones in this sample may be carry-over from other donors' samples. This rearrangement joins TRBV27 to TRBJ2-3; TRBD2 aligns across 10 bases. The sequenced material came from naive CD4+ T cells from PBMCs. Sample subset: CD45RA+ positively selected. DNA for the CDR3: TGTGCCAGCAGTTTACTAGCGGGAGTTTGGACAGATACGCAGTATTTT. The encoded protein is CASSLLAGVWTDTQYF.